These 31 T cell receptor beta chains were sequenced from one sample in a study of cytomegalovirus exposure and HLA in healthy donors. Produced via immunoSEQ multiplex PCR; TCRdb's table is partial and in-frame only. The table has about 73,000 clones, roughly 95% seen once. Sequencing was performed on PBMCs. These receptors all stem from a young man in good health and CMV-seronegative.

The chain carries TRBV27 and TRBJ2-7; 7 positions agree with TRBD1. The germline V gene encodes CDR1 MNHEY and CDR2 SMNVEV (reference sequence). Germline trimming cut 10 bases from V and 4 bases from J; bases unmatched to any gene: 4. This CDR3 region has 11 residues. In nucleotides, the CDR3 is TGTGCCACCGGGACAGCGTACGAGCAGTACTTC. It translates to CATGTAYEQYF.

The chain has TRBV5-8 and TRBJ2-7; 12 positions match TRBD2. The CDR3 consists of 15 residues. The ends lost 6 bases at V and 5 bases at J; junction bases unmatched: 9. The V gene's germline CDR1 is SGHTS and CDR2 YDEGEE. The CDR3 DNA follows: TGTGCCAGCATTACAGGTCTAGCGGGGGGGCACGAGCAGTACTTC. This sequence encodes CASITGLAGGHEQYF.

V is TRBV6-5 and J is TRBJ2-2; D is perhaps TRBD1 (6 bases). The V end was cut by 5 bases, the J end by 8 bases, with 6 bases between. The germline V gene has CDR1 MNHEY and CDR2 SVGAGI. The CDR3 sequence is 11 residues long. Written as DNA, the CDR3 is TGTGCCAGCAGTACAGGGGGGGAGCTGTTTTTT. Encoded protein: CASSTGGELFF.

V gene TRBV7-6 combines with J gene TRBJ1-3; D gene ambiguous. CDR3 length: 18 residues. Trimming left V 5 bases short and J 1 base short, with 21 bases between. Germline V lookup: CDR1 SGHVS, CDR2 FNYEAQ. The CDR3 here is CASSPIPAGQGSGNTIYF. The CDR3 DNA reads as TGTGCCAGCAGCCCGATCCCCGCTGGGCAAGGATCTGGAAACACCATATATTTT.

CDR3 coding DNA: TGTGCCAGCAGTTTTAGGACAGGGTACGCCGGGGAGCTGTTTTTT. It yields the protein CASSFRTGYAGELFF. The chain has TRBV28 and TRBJ2-2, with 8 bases fitting TRBD1. Germline loops: CDR1 MDHEN, CDR2 SYDVKM. After removal of 3 bases from V and 6 bases from J, the junction contained 6 bases not matched to a gene. CDR3 size: 15 residues.

J is TRBJ2-7 and V is TRBV10-3, with D unclear. The CDR3 spans 14 residues. Trimming removed 3 bases from V and 1 base from J, with 10 bases in between. Germline V gives CDR1 ENHRY, CDR2 SYGVKD. The CDR3 nucleotides read TGTGCCATCAGTGACGGAGCGCAATCCTACGAGCAGTACTTC. As protein: CAISDGAQSYEQYF.

The chain carries TRBV4-3 and TRBJ2-5; the D is unclear. The CDR3 has 13 residues. V lost 0 bases and J 4 bases, leaving 6 bases between the germline ends. The germline CDR1 and CDR2 sequences are LGHNA and YSLEER. Here the CDR3 DNA reads TGCGCCAGCAGCCAAGATTTCGGAGAGACCCAGTACTTC. Its protein is CASSQDFGETQYF.

V usage is TRBV5-4 and J usage is TRBJ2-5; 12 bases match TRBD1. CDR3 size: 15 residues. Losses at the gene ends were 4 bases for V and 5 bases for J; bases not matched to a gene: 6. Germline assignment: CDR1 SGHNT and CDR2 YYREEE (reference sequence). The CDR3 reads CASSPGTGGWETQYF. DNA for the CDR3: TGTGCCAGCAGCCCTGGGACAGGGGGCTGGGAGACCCAGTACTTC.

This clone was detected only once. The chain has TRBV13 and TRBJ2-7, with TRBD1 matching 9 bases. Germline assignment: CDR1 PRHDT and CDR2 FYEKMQ (reference sequence). The V gene end was trimmed by 3 bases and the J gene end by 7 bases; junction bases not matched to a gene: 7. The CDR3 totals 14 residues. CDR3 protein: CASSLAGQGREQYF. The DNA of the CDR3 is TGTGCCAGCAGCTTGGCCGGACAGGGGAGGGAGCAGTACTTC. The full variable domain, rest sourced from reference TRBV13 and TRBJ2-7, is AAGVIQSPRHLIKEKRETATLKCYPIPRHDTVYWYQQGPGQDPQFLISFYEKMQSDKGSIPDRFSAQQFSDYHSELNMSSLELGDSALYFCASSLAGQGREQYFGPGTRLTVT.

The CDR3 sequence: CASSPWGVDTQYF. CDR3 coding DNA: TGTGCCAGCAGCCCTTGGGGGGTCGATACGCAGTATTTT. The V and J genes are TRBV9 and TRBJ2-3; a weak D match, TRBD2 (6 bases). CDR1 SGDLS and CDR2 YYNGEE come from the germline V gene. This CDR3 has 13 amino acids. V was cut by 4 bases and J by 6 bases, with 12 bases left in between. The variable domain in full, with the rest retrieved from reference TRBV9 and TRBJ2-3, is DSGVTQTPKHLITATGQRVTLRCSPRSGDLSVYWYQQSLDQGLQFLIQYYNGEERAKGNILERFSAQQFPDLHSELNLSSLELGDSALYFCASSPWGVDTQYFGPGTRLTVL.

For the CDR3, the DNA is TGTGCCAGCAACACCGGACAGGACAACTATGGCTACACCTTC. Translation gives CASNTGQDNYGYTF. The V call is TRBV9, the J call TRBJ1-2; 7 nucleotides agree with TRBD1. V lost 6 bases and J lost 2; bases outside the gene matches: 7. Germline values: CDR1 SGDLS, CDR2 YYNGEE. The CDR3 sequence is 14 residues long. Full variable domain (outside the CDR3, taken from reference TRBV9 and TRBJ1-2): DSGVTQTPKHLITATGQRVTLRCSPRSGDLSVYWYQQSLDQGLQFLIQYYNGEERAKGNILERFSAQQFPDLHSELNLSSLELGDSALYFCASNTGQDNYGYTFGSGTRLTVV.

The V and J genes are TRBV2 and TRBJ1-4; 8 positions agree with TRBD1. Trimming at V came to 6 bases and at J to 5 bases, leaving 11 bases not matched to a gene. The CDR3 length is 16 residues. Germline V gene sequence: CDR1 SNHLY, CDR2 FYNNEI. For the CDR3, the DNA is TGTGCCAGCAGACACCACTCCGGGACAGGAAATGAAAAACTGTTTTTT. Translated: CASRHHSGTGNEKLFF.

This chain uses TRBV2 with TRBJ1-1; 9 nucleotides align to TRBD1. This CDR3 spans 15 amino acids. The V segment lost 9 bases and the J segment 0 bases; nucleotides outside the gene matches: 8. The germline CDR1 and CDR2 sequences are SNHLY and FYNNEI. The DNA for the CDR3 is TGTGCCAGGAATTCGGACAGGGGTATGAACACTGAAGCTTTCTTT. This sequence encodes CARNSDRGMNTEAFF.

This chain links TRBV15 with TRBJ1-2; 10 bases agree with TRBD1. J lost 7 bases, V lost 2 bases, and 4 bases had no gene match. Germline CDR1 and CDR2: LNHNV and YYDKDF (reference sequence). The CDR3 is made up of 14 amino acids. CDR3 amino acids: CATSRPGTGVGYTF. The CDR3 nucleotides are TGTGCCACCAGCAGACCTGGGACAGGGGTTGGCTACACCTTC.

The chain's CDR3 is CSVLPTGRVGYTF. In nucleotides, the CDR3 is TGCAGCGTTTTGCCAACCGGCCGGGTGGGCTACACCTTC. V usage is TRBV29-1 and J usage is TRBJ1-2; D is unclear. CDR3 length: 13 amino acids. The V end lost 5 bases, the J end lost 8 bases, and 18 bases lay between the germline ends. CDR1 SQVTM and CDR2 ANQGSEA come from the germline V gene.

CDR3 protein: CASSQITGLMVEAFF. DNA for the CDR3: TGTGCCAGCAGCCAAATCACAGGGTTAATGGTTGAAGCTTTCTTT. This chain joins TRBV4-2 and TRBJ1-1; possibly TRBD1 for D (6 bases). V was pared by 2 bases and J by 7 bases, with 17 bases between. The length of the CDR3 is 15 residues. The germline gives CDR1 LGHNA, CDR2 YNFKEQ.

This chain uses TRBV15 with TRBJ2-7; tentative D call: TRBD2 (5 bases). Looked up from germline, CDR1 is LNHNV and CDR2 is YYDKDF (reference sequence). The CDR3 runs 14 residues. The V and J ends lost 2 bases and 2 bases respectively, with 10 bases between them. The chain's CDR3 is CATSRNRGAYEQYF. For the CDR3, the DNA is TGTGCCACCAGCAGAAATCGGGGAGCCTACGAGCAGTACTTC.

The rearrangement uses TRBV7-6 and TRBJ2-7; TRBD2 aligns across 8 bases. There are 14 residues in the CDR3. Germline assignment: CDR1 SGHVS and CDR2 FNYEAQ. The ends lost 4 bases at V and 6 bases at J; junction bases unmatched: 8. CDR3 sequence: CASSSGGGRGEQYF. The CDR3 region has the DNA TGTGCCAGCAGCTCCGGGGGGGGTAGGGGCGAGCAGTACTTC. Variable domain in full (rest from reference TRBV7-6 and TRBJ2-7): GAGVSQSPRYKVTKRGQDVALRCDPISGHVSLYWYRQALGQGPEFLTYFNYEAQQDKSGLPNDRFSAERPEGSISTLTIQRTEQRDSAMYRCASSSGGGRGEQYFGPGTRLTVT.

The chain links TRBV6-5 to TRBJ2-2; perhaps TRBD2 as D (5 bases). The CDR3 runs 15 residues. The germline V and J ends were trimmed by 6 bases and 4 bases, with 15 bases remaining between them. Germline lookup yields CDR1 MNHEY and CDR2 SVGAGI. The CDR3 loop reads CASRYDGVGTGELFF. The CDR3 DNA reads TGTGCCAGCAGATACGACGGGGTCGGCACCGGGGAGCTGTTTTTT.

The chain employs TRBV27 and TRBJ1-2, with TRBD1 as a possible D gene (6 bases). Germline V gene lookup returns CDR1 MNHEY and CDR2 SMNVEV (reference sequence). V lost 4 bases to trimming and J lost 1 base, with 7 bases between them. The CDR3 has 13 amino acids. The CDR3 reads CASSSDSNYGYTF. In DNA, the CDR3 is TGTGCCAGCAGTTCGGACAGTAACTATGGCTACACCTTC.

J is TRBJ2-1 and V is TRBV5-6; D might be TRBD1 (6 bases). CDR1 and CDR2 from the germline V gene are SGHDT and YYEEEE. V lost 0 bases, J lost 0 bases, and 10 bases lay in between. CDR3 size: 16 residues. The DNA for the CDR3 is TGTGCCAGCAGCTTGGAGGGCAGGGGCTCCTACAATGAGCAGTTCTTC. Protein: CASSLEGRGSYNEQFF. Complete variable domain (other parts from reference TRBV5-6 and TRBJ2-1): DAGVTQSPTHLIKTRGQQVTLRCSPKSGHDTVSWYQQALGQGPQFIFQYYEEEERQRGNFPDRFSGHQFPNYSSELNVNALLLGDSALYLCASSLEGRGSYNEQFFGPGTRLTVL.

The chain has TRBV10-3 and TRBJ2-5, with TRBD2 identical over 10 bases. Looked up from germline, CDR1 is ENHRY and CDR2 is SYGVKD. The CDR3 totals 15 residues. V shed 6 bases, J shed 5 bases, and the junction held 9 bases outside the gene matches. CDR3 sequence reads: CAISQSGGVRETQYF. CDR3 DNA: TGTGCCATCAGCCAAAGCGGGGGGGTCCGGGAGACCCAGTACTTC.

The J gene is TRBJ1-4, the V gene TRBV28, with TRBD1 as a possible D gene (5 bases). Germline CDR1 and CDR2: MDHEN and SYDVKM. The CDR3 has 15 amino acids. V lost 5 bases, J lost 10 bases, and 20 bases lay in between. CDR3 sequence: CASSLEQVQVRKLFF. The CDR3 nucleotides read TGTGCCAGCAGTCTGGAACAGGTTCAAGTTCGAAAACTGTTTTTT.

The gene calls are TRBV27 and TRBJ1-4; 7 bases match TRBD1. After removal of 6 bases from V and 7 bases from J, the junction contained 5 bases not matched to a gene. In germline, CDR1 is MNHEY, CDR2 SMNVEV (reference sequence). The CDR3 is made up of 13 amino acids. The CDR3 loop reads CASRIPGGEKLFF. CDR3 nucleotide sequence: TGTGCCAGCAGAATACCAGGGGGTGAAAAACTGTTTTTT.

V is TRBV4-1 and J is TRBJ1-4; possible D gene TRBD1, 6 bases. The V and J ends lost 4 bases and 0 bases respectively, with 15 bases between them. Germline CDR1 is MGHRA and CDR2 is YSYEKL. The CDR3 is 17 residues long. Here the CDR3 DNA reads TGCGCCAGCAGCCGGGTAGGGGGGGGAGCAACTAATGAAAAACTGTTTTTT. Translation: CASSRVGGGATNEKLFF.

This chain connects TRBV2 to TRBJ1-5, with a weak D call TRBD1 (6 bases). V was pared by 6 bases and J by 2 bases, with 17 bases between. Germline loops: CDR1 SNHLY, CDR2 FYNNEI. The CDR3 extends over 16 amino acids. The CDR3 nucleotides are TGTGCCAGCAGGCGCACCGGGGGGGCTGGCAATCAGCCCCAGCATTTT. Encoded protein: CASRRTGGAGNQPQHF.

V is TRBV5-1 and J is TRBJ2-7; D gene ambiguous. This CDR3 is 18 amino acids long. V lost 4 bases and J lost 0, with 23 bases in between. Germline lookup yields CDR1 SGHRS and CDR2 YFSETQ. CDR3 nucleotides: TGCGCCAGCAGCCGCCCAACTGACTTAAACTCTCTCTCCTACGAGCAGTACTTC. Its translation: CASSRPTDLNSLSYEQYF.

The chain uses TRBV27 and TRBJ2-1, with D maybe TRBD1 (6 bases). V lost 1 base and J lost 5, with 15 bases in between. This CDR3 spans 16 amino acids. Germline V lookup: CDR1 MNHEY, CDR2 SMNVEV (reference sequence). CDR3 bases: TGTGCCAGCAGTTTATTACTCCCGGACAGACACAATGAGCAGTTCTTC. Protein sequence: CASSLLLPDRHNEQFF.

The gene calls are TRBV21-1 and TRBJ1-1; the D call in the table, TRBD1, was not verified against the DNA. TRBV21-1 is a known pseudogene. The CDR3 has 15 amino acids. This chain's CDR3 is CASSTHRYMNTEAFF. CDR3 bases: TGTGCCAGCAGCACCCACAGGTACATGAACACTGAAGCTTTCTTT.

The rearrangement uses TRBV2 and TRBJ2-3; 7 nucleotides line up with TRBD2. The trim removed 9 bases at V and 2 bases at J, leaving 17 bases unmatched. The CDR3 runs to 17 residues. Germline CDR1 and CDR2: SNHLY and FYNNEI. For the CDR3, the DNA is TGTGCCAGTCTGTGGGGGGGAACCCTCCTAAACACAGATACGCAGTATTTT. Translated: CASLWGGTLLNTDTQYF.

The chain uses TRBV9 and TRBJ2-5; 13 bases are a match to TRBD2. The V gene end was trimmed by 4 bases and the J gene end by 1 base; junction bases not matched to a gene: 13. The CDR3 is 19 amino acids. In germline, CDR1 is SGDLS, CDR2 YYNGEE. CDR3 in amino acids: CASSPGGTSGGGFQETQYF. CDR3 DNA sequence: TGTGCCAGCAGCCCAGGGGGAACTAGCGGGGGGGGATTCCAAGAGACCCAGTACTTC.